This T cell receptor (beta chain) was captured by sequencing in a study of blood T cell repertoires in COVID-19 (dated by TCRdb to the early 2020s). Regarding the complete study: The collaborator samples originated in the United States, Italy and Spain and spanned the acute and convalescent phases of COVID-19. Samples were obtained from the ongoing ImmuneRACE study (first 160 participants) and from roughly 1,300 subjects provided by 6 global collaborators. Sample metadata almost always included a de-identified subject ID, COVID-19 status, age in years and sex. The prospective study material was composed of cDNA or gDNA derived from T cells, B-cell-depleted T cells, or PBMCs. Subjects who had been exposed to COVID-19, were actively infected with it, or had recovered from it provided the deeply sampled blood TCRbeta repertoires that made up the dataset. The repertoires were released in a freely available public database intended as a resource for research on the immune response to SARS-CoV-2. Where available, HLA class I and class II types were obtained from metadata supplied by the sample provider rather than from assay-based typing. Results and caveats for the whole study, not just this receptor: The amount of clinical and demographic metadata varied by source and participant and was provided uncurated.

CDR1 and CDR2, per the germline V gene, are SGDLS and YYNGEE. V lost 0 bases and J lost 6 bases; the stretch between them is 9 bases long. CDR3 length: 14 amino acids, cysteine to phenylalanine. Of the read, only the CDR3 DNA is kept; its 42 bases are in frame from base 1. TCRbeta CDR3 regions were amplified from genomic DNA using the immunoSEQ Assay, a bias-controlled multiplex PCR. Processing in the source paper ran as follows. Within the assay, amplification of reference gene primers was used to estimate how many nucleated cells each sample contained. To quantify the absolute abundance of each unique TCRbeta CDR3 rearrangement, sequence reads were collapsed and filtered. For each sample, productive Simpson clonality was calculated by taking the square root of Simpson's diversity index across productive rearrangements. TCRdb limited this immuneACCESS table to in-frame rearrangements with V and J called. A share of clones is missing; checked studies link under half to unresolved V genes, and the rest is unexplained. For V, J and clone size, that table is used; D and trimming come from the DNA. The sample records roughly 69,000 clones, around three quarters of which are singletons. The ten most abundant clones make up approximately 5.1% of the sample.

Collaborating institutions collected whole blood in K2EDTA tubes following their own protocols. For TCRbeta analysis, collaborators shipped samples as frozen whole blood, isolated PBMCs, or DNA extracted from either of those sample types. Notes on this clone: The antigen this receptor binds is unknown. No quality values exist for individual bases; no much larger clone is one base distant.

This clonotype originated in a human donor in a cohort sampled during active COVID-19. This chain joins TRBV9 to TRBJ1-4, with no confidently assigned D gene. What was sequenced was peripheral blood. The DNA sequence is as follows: TGTGCCAGCAGCGTAGAGGAGACCCATGAAAAACTGTTTTTT. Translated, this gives CASSVEETHEKLFF.